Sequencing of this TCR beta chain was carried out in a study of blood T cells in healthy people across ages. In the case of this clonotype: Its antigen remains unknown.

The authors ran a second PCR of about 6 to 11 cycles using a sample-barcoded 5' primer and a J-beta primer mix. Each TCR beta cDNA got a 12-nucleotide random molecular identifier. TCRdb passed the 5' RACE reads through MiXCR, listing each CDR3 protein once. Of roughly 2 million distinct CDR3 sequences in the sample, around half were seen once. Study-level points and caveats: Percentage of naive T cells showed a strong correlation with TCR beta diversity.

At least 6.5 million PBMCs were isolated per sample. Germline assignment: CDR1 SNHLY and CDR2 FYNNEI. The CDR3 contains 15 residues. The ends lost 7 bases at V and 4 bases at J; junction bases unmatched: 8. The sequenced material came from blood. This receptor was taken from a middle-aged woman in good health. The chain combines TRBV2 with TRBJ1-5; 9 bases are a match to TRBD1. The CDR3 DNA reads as TGTGCCAGCAACCGGGACAGGGCGGGTAATCAGCCCCAGCATTTT. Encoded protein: CASNRDRAGNQPQHF.